The 31 T cell receptor beta chains in this list originate from one sample, sequenced in a study of T-cell memory formation after mild COVID-19. TCRdb analysed the 5' RACE reads with MiXCR anew, one entry per CDR3 protein. Of a few hundred thousand distinct CDR3 sequences in the sample, under 25% were seen once. The sequenced material came from PBMCs or a T cell subset sorted from them (not recorded which). The receptors derive from an adult woman who had mild COVID-19 (a few samples of this study predate the infection). Cell type and time point are not known.

This clonotype turned up a few times. This sequence joins TRBV3-1 and TRBJ1-2; 10 bases match TRBD1. The CDR3 runs to 13 residues. Germline V gene data show CDR1 as LGHDT and CDR2 as YNNKEL (reference sequence). After removal of 4 bases from V and 7 bases from J, the junction contained 3 bases not matched to a gene. The chain's CDR3 is CASSPGQGIGYTF. In DNA form, the CDR3 reads TGTGCCAGCAGCCCGGGACAGGGGATTGGCTACACCTTC.

This sequence joins TRBV20-1 and TRBJ1-1; a weak D match, TRBD1 (5 bases). The CDR3 is made up of 14 amino acids. Germline V CDR1 and CDR2: DFQATT, SNEGSKA (reference sequence). The V end lost 0 bases, the J end lost 2 bases, and 10 bases lay between the germline ends. CDR3: CSARDRTTNTEAFF. The CDR3 DNA follows: TGCAGTGCTAGAGATAGGACAACCAACACTGAAGCTTTCTTT.

CDR3 nucleotide sequence: TGTGCCATCAGGACTAGCGGGAGCTACGAGCAGTACTTC. It specifies CAIRTSGSYEQYF. This chain connects TRBV10-3 to TRBJ2-7; TRBD2 agrees at 12 bases. The germline CDR1 and CDR2 sequences are ENHRY and SYGVKD. The V segment lost 6 bases and the J segment 3 bases; nucleotides outside the gene matches: 0. The CDR3 is 13 amino acids.

This clonotype was counted between two and nine times. The J gene is TRBJ1-2, the V gene TRBV12-3 or TRBV12-4, with 8 nucleotides matching TRBD1. Trimming cost V 6 bases and J 2 bases; bases outside gene matches: 5. This CDR3 has 14 amino acids. DNA for the CDR3: TGTGCCAGCAGCCAGGGGGCGGCGAACTATGGCTACACCTTC. Translating it yields CASSQGAANYGYTF.

This clonotype appeared a few times. This chain uses TRBV4-1 with TRBJ2-3; the D is unclear. The V and J ends lost 7 bases and 3 bases respectively, with 8 bases between them. This CDR3 is built from 12 residues. Germline V lookup: CDR1 MGHRA, CDR2 YSYEKL. For the CDR3, the DNA is TGCGCCAGCAAGAATTTAACAGATACGCAGTATTTT. It yields the protein CASKNLTDTQYF.

This clonotype was found a few times. The chain has TRBV12-3 or TRBV12-4 and TRBJ2-3; TRBD2 matches 10 bases. The CDR3 is made up of 13 amino acids. V gave up 6 bases and J gave up 3 bases; unmatched junction bases: 0. The CDR3 nucleotides read TGTGCCAGCAGACTAGCGGGGACAGATACGCAGTATTTT. Translated: CASRLAGTDTQYF.

This clonotype has a count of ten or more. J is TRBJ1-1 and V is TRBV6-6; D gene uncertain. CDR3 length: 10 residues. Germline V gene data show CDR1 as MNHNY and CDR2 as SVGAGI (reference sequence). Trimming stripped 0 bases from V and 11 bases from J, with 4 bases between. CDR3 residues: CASSYSFAFF. The CDR3 region has the DNA TGTGCCAGCAGTTACTCGTTTGCTTTCTTT.

This clonotype turned up a few times. This sequence joins TRBV14 and TRBJ2-7; D unclear. V gave up 3 bases and J gave up 3 bases, with 12 bases separating them. Germline V gene lookup returns CDR1 SGHDN and CDR2 FVKESK. The CDR3 consists of 14 residues. The CDR3 loop reads CASSHAGNLYEQYF. CDR3 sequence (DNA): TGTGCCAGCAGCCACGCAGGTAACCTCTACGAGCAGTACTTC. Full variable domain (missing parts from reference TRBV14 and TRBJ2-7): EAGVTQFPSHSVIEKGQTVTLRCDPISGHDNLYWYRRVMGKEIKFLLHFVKESKQDESGMPNNRFLAERTGGTYSTLKVQPAELEDSGVYFCASSHAGNLYEQYFGPGTRLTVT.

This clonotype was observed a handful of times. V usage is TRBV30 and J usage is TRBJ1-1; TRBD1 might be the D (5 bases). The CDR3 has 14 amino acids. V lost 1 base to trimming and J lost 9 bases, with 18 bases between them. The germline CDR1 and CDR2 sequences are GTSNPN and SVGIG (reference sequence). Written as DNA, the CDR3 is TGTGCCTGGAGTGCCTACATGGGCAGGGAAAAAGCTTTCTTT. Amino acids: CAWSAYMGREKAFF.

The chain uses TRBV4-2 and TRBJ1-5; D unclear. The CDR3 is 15 amino acids. Trimming removed 1 base at V and 0 bases at J, with 7 bases between. Germline-derived CDR1 and CDR2 are LGHNA and YNFKEQ. For the CDR3, the DNA is TGTGCCAGCAGCCAAGGTCCTCATAGCAATCAGCCCCAGCATTTT. Residues: CASSQGPHSNQPQHF.

The chain uses TRBV24-1 and TRBJ2-1, with D maybe TRBD2 (5 bases). The CDR3 is 16 amino acids. With 3 bases removed from V and 6 bases from J, the gap between germline ends came to 17 bases. In germline, CDR1 is KGHDR, CDR2 SFDVKD. The CDR3 coding sequence is TGTGCCACCAGTGATCGGGCCAGCGGCCCTTCCAATGAGCAGTTCTTC. Its protein product is CATSDRASGPSNEQFF.

CDR3 nucleotides: TGTGCCAGCAGCCGCACTAGTTCTCTCTCCTACGAGCAGTACTTC. Its protein is CASSRTSSLSYEQYF. The chain couples TRBV3-1 to TRBJ2-7; the D gene is possibly TRBD2 (5 bases). The germline gives CDR1 LGHDT, CDR2 YNNKEL (reference sequence). Trimming pared 4 bases from V and 0 bases from J, leaving 13 bases between. The CDR3 contains 15 residues.

The V and J genes are TRBV7-9 and TRBJ2-7; D is possibly TRBD1 (6 bases). Per the germline V gene, CDR1 is SEHNR and CDR2 is FQNEAQ (reference sequence). V lost 1 base, J lost 3 bases, and 10 bases lay in between. The CDR3 is 14 residues long. This CDR3 reads CASSLGGRNYEQYF. CDR3 DNA sequence: TGTGCCAGCAGCTTAGGGGGGCGCAACTACGAGCAGTACTTC.

The V and J genes are TRBV7-8 and TRBJ1-2; D is ambiguous. The CDR3 spans 12 residues. Between the trimmed V and J ends, which lost 5 bases and 4 bases, there was a span of 8 bases. CDR1 is SGHVS and CDR2 is FQNEAQ in the germline V gene. The CDR3 protein is CASSPRPYGYTF. The CDR3, as DNA: TGTGCCAGCAGCCCCAGGCCCTATGGCTACACCTTC. The complete variable domain, with remaining parts taken from reference TRBV7-8 and TRBJ1-2, reads GAGVSQSPRYKVAKRGQDVALRCDPISGHVSLFWYQQALGQGPEFLTYFQNEAQLDKSGLPSDRFFAERPEGSVSTLKIQRTQQEDSAVYLCASSPRPYGYTFGSGTRLTVV.

This clonotype was found many times. The V gene is TRBV20-1, the J gene TRBJ1-2; weak D call: TRBD1 (5 bases). This CDR3 is 15 amino acids long. The V gene lost 6 bases and the J gene lost 4 bases, with 21 bases spanning the gap. Looked up from germline, CDR1 is DFQATT and CDR2 is SNEGSKA (reference sequence). As DNA, the CDR3 is TGCAGTGCCAGTTCTTCGGCCGAAAGGGGCTATGGCTACACCTTC. Translating it yields CSASSSAERGYGYTF.

This clonotype showed up just a few times. The gene calls are TRBV14 and TRBJ2-5, with D perhaps matching TRBD1 (6 bases). The CDR3 totals 14 residues. Germline V CDR1 and CDR2: SGHDN, FVKESK. The V gene lost 3 bases and the J gene lost 2 bases, with 10 bases spanning the gap. DNA for the CDR3: TGTGCCAGCAGCCAGGACAGTTCACAAGAGACCCAGTACTTC. As protein: CASSQDSSQETQYF. Variable domain in full (rest from reference TRBV14 and TRBJ2-5): EAGVTQFPSHSVIEKGQTVTLRCDPISGHDNLYWYRRVMGKEIKFLLHFVKESKQDESGMPNNRFLAERTGGTYSTLKVQPAELEDSGVYFCASSQDSSQETQYFGPGTRLLVL.

The chain uses TRBV12-3 or TRBV12-4 and TRBJ2-1; D unclear. CDR3 size: 11 residues. Trimming left V 5 bases short and J 7 bases short, with 6 bases between. The CDR3 DNA reads TGTGCCAGCAGTCCGAAAAATGAGCAGTTCTTC. As protein: CASSPKNEQFF.

This clonotype occurred a few times. CDR3 loop: CASSDRAIYGYTF. CDR3 nucleotides: TGTGCCAGCAGTGACAGGGCTATCTATGGCTACACCTTC. The J gene is TRBJ1-2, the V gene TRBV2; D may be TRBD1 (5 bases). The CDR3 sequence is 13 residues long. Trimming took off 3 bases at V and 4 bases at J, with 9 bases between the two ends. In germline, CDR1 is SNHLY, CDR2 FYNNEI.

This clonotype was seen more than once but under ten times. This chain connects TRBV6-2 or TRBV6-3 to TRBJ2-1, with 10 bases matching TRBD1. J lost 1 base, V lost 9 bases, and 6 bases had no gene match. This CDR3 has 15 residues. Germline loops: CDR1 MNHEY, CDR2 SVGEGT. The CDR3 loop is CASGGGQGSYNEQFF. CDR3 DNA: TGTGCCAGTGGGGGGGGACAGGGGTCCTACAATGAGCAGTTCTTC.

The chain employs TRBV12-3 or TRBV12-4 and TRBJ2-4, with 7 positions matching TRBD1. J lost 1 base, V lost 6 bases, and 6 bases had no gene match. The CDR3 contains 15 residues. The chain's CDR3 is CASSSEQGAKNIQYF. DNA of the CDR3: TGTGCCAGCAGCTCGGAACAGGGGGCCAAAAACATTCAGTACTTC.

In this sample, this clonotype turned up many times. The rearrangement joins TRBV5-5 to TRBJ2-7; D gene uncertain. The V and J ends lost 2 bases and 3 bases respectively, with 12 bases between them. This CDR3 spans 14 amino acids. Germline CDR1 and CDR2: SGHKS and YYEKEE (reference sequence). CDR3 residues: CASSFRTPNYEQYF. DNA for the CDR3: TGTGCCAGCAGCTTTCGAACCCCCAACTACGAGCAGTACTTC.

The sample holds a few counts of this clonotype. This chain connects TRBV29-1 to TRBJ2-1, with a tentative D call TRBD2 (5 bases). Germline CDR1 is SQVTM and CDR2 is ANQGSEA. The V end lost 2 bases, the J end lost 4 bases, and 12 bases lay between the germline ends. CDR3 length: 14 residues. The CDR3 sequence is CSVELGRGYNEQFF. Here the CDR3 DNA reads TGCAGCGTTGAACTAGGTCGGGGTTACAATGAGCAGTTCTTC.

This clonotype has a handful of counts. The CDR3 region has the DNA TGTGCCAGCAGCTTGTTGGTAGAGAACACTGAAGCTTTCTTT. Residues: CASSLLVENTEAFF. The gene calls are TRBV5-5 and TRBJ1-1, with D uncertain. The V gene's germline CDR1 is SGHKS and CDR2 YYEKEE (reference sequence). The germline V and J ends were trimmed by 1 base and 1 base, with 8 bases remaining between them. This CDR3 is built from 14 residues.

This clonotype was picked up a small number of times. DNA for the CDR3: TGCGCCAGCACCCCGGGACAGGGGGCTGGAGAGACCCAGTACTTC. This translates into CASTPGQGAGETQYF. V is TRBV5-1 and J is TRBJ2-5, with 12 bases identical to TRBD1. This CDR3 contains 15 residues. The junction had 7 bases not matched to a gene; V was cut back by 6 bases and J by 4 bases. Germline loops: CDR1 SGHRS, CDR2 YFSETQ.

The genes are TRBV24-1 and TRBJ2-2; 10 bases match TRBD2. V lost 3 bases to trimming and J lost 7 bases; unmatched junction nucleotides: 7. The CDR3 is made up of 16 amino acids. The germline V gene encodes CDR1 KGHDR and CDR2 SFDVKD. The chain's CDR3 is CATSDETSGVVGELFF. The DNA of the CDR3 is TGTGCCACCAGTGATGAAACTAGCGGGGTGGTCGGGGAGCTGTTTTTT.

J is TRBJ1-1 and V is TRBV9; D gene uncertain. The CDR3 covers 17 residues. Trimming left V 3 bases short and J 0 bases short, with 18 bases between. Germline CDR1 reads SGDLS; CDR2 reads YYNGEE. The CDR3 nucleotides read TGTGCCAGCAGCGATAAGGACGGTCCCTTTATGAACACTGAAGCTTTCTTT. It translates to CASSDKDGPFMNTEAFF.

In its sample, this clonotype was seen a few times. V is TRBV30 and J is TRBJ2-5; TRBD1 agrees at 10 bases. Germline loops: CDR1 GTSNPN, CDR2 SVGIG (reference sequence). The trim removed 5 bases at V and 1 base at J, leaving 4 bases unmatched. The CDR3 runs to 14 residues. The CDR3 region has the DNA TGTGCCTGGGAGACAGGGGGCCGCCAAGAGACCCAGTACTTC. It translates to CAWETGGRQETQYF.

This clonotype was detected a few times. The rearrangement joins TRBV11-1 to TRBJ1-1; 7 bases agree with TRBD1. Germline assignment: CDR1 SGHAT and CDR2 FQDESV (reference sequence). V trimming: 5 bases; J trimming: 3 bases; junction bases outside the gene matches: 3. The CDR3 is made up of 13 amino acids. The CDR3 nucleotides read TGTGCCAGCAGCAGGCAGGGGGACACTGAAGCTTTCTTT. As protein: CASSRQGDTEAFF.

This clonotype was picked up a small number of times. The chain couples TRBV18 to TRBJ2-3, with D possibly being TRBD1 or TRBD2 (5 bases each). CDR3 length equals 16 residues. The germline V and J ends were trimmed by 1 base and 1 base, with 12 bases remaining between them. From germline, CDR1 is KGHSH and CDR2 LQKENI. This chain's CDR3 is CASSPLEWDGTDTQYF. In nucleotides, the CDR3 is TGTGCCAGCTCACCACTGGAGTGGGACGGCACAGATACGCAGTATTTT.

This clonotype was seen more than once but under ten times. The chain carries TRBV6-5 and TRBJ2-2; perhaps TRBD1 as D (6 bases). V shed 5 bases and J shed 4 bases, with 11 bases lying between them. The CDR3 is 14 amino acids. Germline V lookup: CDR1 MNHEY, CDR2 SVGAGI. CDR3 region: CASSRTGTTGELFF. The CDR3 DNA reads TGTGCCAGCAGTCGTACAGGGACCACCGGGGAGCTGTTTTTT.

The chain couples TRBV5-6 to TRBJ2-4; D ambiguous. The V and J ends lost 4 bases and 5 bases respectively, with 10 bases between them. The CDR3 consists of 13 residues. Per germline, CDR1 SGHDT and CDR2 YYEEEE. The CDR3 DNA reads TGTGCCAGCAGCATCCGCGGCCAAAACATTCAGTACTTC. It specifies CASSIRGQNIQYF.